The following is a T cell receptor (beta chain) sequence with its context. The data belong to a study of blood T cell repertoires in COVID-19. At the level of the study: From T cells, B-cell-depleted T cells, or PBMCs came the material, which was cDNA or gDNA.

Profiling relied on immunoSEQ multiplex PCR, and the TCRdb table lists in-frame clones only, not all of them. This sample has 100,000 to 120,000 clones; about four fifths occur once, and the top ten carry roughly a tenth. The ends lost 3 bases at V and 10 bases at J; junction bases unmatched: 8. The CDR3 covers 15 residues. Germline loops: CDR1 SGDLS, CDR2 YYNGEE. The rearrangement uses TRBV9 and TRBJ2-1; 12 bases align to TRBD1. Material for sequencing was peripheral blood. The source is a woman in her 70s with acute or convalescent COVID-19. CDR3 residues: CASSAPGQGAREQFF. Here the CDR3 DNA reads TGTGCCAGCAGCGCGCCGGGACAGGGGGCTAGGGAGCAGTTCTTC.